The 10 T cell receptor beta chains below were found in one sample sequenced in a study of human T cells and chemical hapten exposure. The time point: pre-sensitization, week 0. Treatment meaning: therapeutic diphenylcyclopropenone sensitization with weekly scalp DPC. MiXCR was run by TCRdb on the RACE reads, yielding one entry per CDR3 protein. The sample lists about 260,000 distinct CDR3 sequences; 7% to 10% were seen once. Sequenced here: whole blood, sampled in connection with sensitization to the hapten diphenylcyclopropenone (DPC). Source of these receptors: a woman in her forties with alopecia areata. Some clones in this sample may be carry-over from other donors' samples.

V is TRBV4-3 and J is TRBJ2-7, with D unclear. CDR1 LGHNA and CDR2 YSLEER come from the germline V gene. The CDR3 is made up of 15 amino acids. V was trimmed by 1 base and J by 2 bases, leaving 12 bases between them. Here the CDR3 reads CASSQALSEPYEQYF. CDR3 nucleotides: TGCGCCAGCAGCCAAGCTTTATCAGAACCCTACGAGCAGTACTTC.

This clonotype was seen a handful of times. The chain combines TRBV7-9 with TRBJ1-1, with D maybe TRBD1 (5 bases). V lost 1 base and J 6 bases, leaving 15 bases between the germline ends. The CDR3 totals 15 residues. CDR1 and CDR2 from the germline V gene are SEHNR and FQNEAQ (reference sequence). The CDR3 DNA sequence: TGTGCCAGCAGCTTAGGAGGAGGGGAATACGCTGAAGCTTTCTTT. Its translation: CASSLGGGEYAEAFF.

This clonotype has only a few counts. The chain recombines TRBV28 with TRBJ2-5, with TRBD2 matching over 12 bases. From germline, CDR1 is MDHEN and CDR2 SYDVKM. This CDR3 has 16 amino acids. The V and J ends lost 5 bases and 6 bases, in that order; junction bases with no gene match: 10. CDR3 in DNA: TGTGCCAGCAGTCCTCGACTAGCGGGAGTCTCACAGACCCAGTACTTC. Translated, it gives CASSPRLAGVSQTQYF.

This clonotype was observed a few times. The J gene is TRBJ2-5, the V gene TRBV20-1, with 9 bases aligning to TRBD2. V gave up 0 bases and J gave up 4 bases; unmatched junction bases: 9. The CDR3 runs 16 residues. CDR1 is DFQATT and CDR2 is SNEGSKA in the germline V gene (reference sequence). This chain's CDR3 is CSARDTGSGGRETQYF. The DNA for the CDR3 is TGCAGTGCTAGAGATACGGGTAGCGGGGGCAGAGAGACCCAGTACTTC.

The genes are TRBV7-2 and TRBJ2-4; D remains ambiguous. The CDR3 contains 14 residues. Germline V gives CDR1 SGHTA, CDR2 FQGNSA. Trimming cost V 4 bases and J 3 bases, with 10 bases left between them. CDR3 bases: TGTGCCAGCAGCTCGTACTGGGGCAAAAACATTCAGTACTTC. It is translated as CASSSYWGKNIQYF.

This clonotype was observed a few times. In DNA form, the CDR3 reads TGTGCCAGCAACGGTCCGGTTTACAATGAGCAGTTCTTC. This encodes CASNGPVYNEQFF. The chain is built from TRBV28 and TRBJ2-1; D remains unclear. Germline CDR1 and CDR2: MDHEN and SYDVKM. V lost 7 bases and J 4 bases, leaving 11 bases between the germline ends. The CDR3 extends over 13 amino acids.

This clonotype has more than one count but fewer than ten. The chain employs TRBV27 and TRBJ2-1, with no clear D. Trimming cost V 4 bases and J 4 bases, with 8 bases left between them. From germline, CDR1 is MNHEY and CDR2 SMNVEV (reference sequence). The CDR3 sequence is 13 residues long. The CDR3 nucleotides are TGTGCCAGCAGTTACAACTCATACAATGAGCAGTTCTTC. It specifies CASSYNSYNEQFF.

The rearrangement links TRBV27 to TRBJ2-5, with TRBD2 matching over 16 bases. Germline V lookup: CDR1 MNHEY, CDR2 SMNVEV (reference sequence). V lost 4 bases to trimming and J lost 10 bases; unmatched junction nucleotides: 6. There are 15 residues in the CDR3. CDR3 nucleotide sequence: TGTGCCAGCAGTTCGGGACTAGCGGGAGGGCGGGACCAGTACTTC. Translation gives CASSSGLAGGRDQYF.

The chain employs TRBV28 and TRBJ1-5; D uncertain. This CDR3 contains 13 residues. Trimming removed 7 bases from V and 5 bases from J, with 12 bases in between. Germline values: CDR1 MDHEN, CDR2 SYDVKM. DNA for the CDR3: TGTGCCAGCATAGCCAGGTCCCATCAGCCCCAGCATTTT. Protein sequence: CASIARSHQPQHF.

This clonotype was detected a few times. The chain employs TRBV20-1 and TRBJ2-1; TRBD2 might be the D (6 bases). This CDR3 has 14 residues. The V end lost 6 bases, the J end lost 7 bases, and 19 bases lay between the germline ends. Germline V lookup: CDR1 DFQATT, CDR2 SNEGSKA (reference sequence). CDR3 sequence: CSAQRGTGENEQFF. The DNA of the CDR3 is TGCAGTGCCCAACGGGGGACGGGTGAGAATGAGCAGTTCTTC.